This passage covers 25 T cell receptor beta chains from one sample sequenced in a study of beta chain features in type 1 diabetes. As every portion of the isolated RNA was reverse transcribed, the sequencing read expressed TCRB transcripts. Clones were sequenced by immunoSEQ multiplex PCR, and TCRdb holds only the in-frame ones, with some missing. The table lists more than 130,000 clones, 6.9% of them singletons. Sequences were obtained from central memory CD4+ T cells from blood. These receptors were taken from a woman aged 25 to 39 in good health.

This clone was observed many times. The gene calls are TRBV7-9 and TRBJ2-3; D gene unclear. The germline V and J ends were trimmed by 1 base and 4 bases, with 12 bases remaining between them. The CDR3 consists of 15 residues. CDR1 and CDR2 from the germline V gene are SEHNR and FQNEAQ (reference sequence). CDR3 residues: CASSLGSSGADTQYF. The CDR3 region has the DNA TGTGCCAGCAGCTTAGGGAGTTCCGGCGCAGATACGCAGTATTTT.

This clone was counted only a few times. The rearrangement joins TRBV5-6 to TRBJ2-4; perhaps TRBD2 as D (6 bases). The CDR3 length is 15 residues. Germline V gene lookup returns CDR1 SGHDT and CDR2 YYEEEE. The ends were cut back, 4 bases at V and 0 bases at J, with 11 bases in the middle. CDR3 sequence (DNA): TGTGCCAGCAGCCACCAGGGACTAGCCAAAAACATTCAGTACTTC. This translates into CASSHQGLAKNIQYF.

Only a few counts were recorded for this clone. V gene TRBV30 combines with J gene TRBJ1-5, with D uncertain. The CDR3 totals 12 residues. The ends were cut back, 5 bases at V and 8 bases at J, with 13 bases in the middle. Germline CDR1 reads GTSNPN; CDR2 reads SVGIG (reference sequence). The CDR3 spells CAWAGNGKPQHF. The CDR3 DNA is TGTGCCTGGGCCGGGAACGGGAAGCCCCAGCATTTT.

The rearrangement uses TRBV27 and TRBJ2-3, with 10 nucleotides matching TRBD1. Trimming took 3 bases from V and 3 from J; bases not matched to a gene: 6. The CDR3 has 16 amino acids. Germline-derived CDR1 and CDR2 are MNHEY and SMNVEV (reference sequence). The CDR3 here is CASSFLDRGGTDTQYF. DNA for the CDR3: TGTGCCAGCAGTTTCCTGGACAGGGGGGGGACAGATACGCAGTATTTT.

This clone was observed a few times. The chain employs TRBV6-5 and TRBJ2-7; no clear D. Germline V gives CDR1 MNHEY, CDR2 SVGAGI. V was trimmed by 6 bases and J by 4 bases, leaving 10 bases between them. CDR3 length equals 12 residues. CDR3 nucleotide sequence: TGTGCCAGCAGATCCGACGGGTACGAGCAGTACTTC. Encoded protein: CASRSDGYEQYF.

This clone has more than one count but fewer than ten. Other nucleotide sequences in the sample specify the same CDR3. The chain joins TRBV19 to TRBJ2-5; D might be TRBD2 (6 bases). V was shortened by 5 bases and J by 1 base, with 8 bases between the two germline ends. This CDR3 spans 13 amino acids. CDR1 and CDR2 from the germline V gene are LNHDA and SQIVND (reference sequence). CDR3 nucleotide sequence: TGTGCCAGTAGTGGGGGGTTCCAAGAGACCCAGTACTTC. This sequence encodes CASSGGFQETQYF.

The chain carries TRBV6-1 and TRBJ1-4; 7 bases align to TRBD1. The V gene end was trimmed by 6 bases and the J gene end by 8 bases; junction bases not matched to a gene: 12. This CDR3 is built from 15 residues. Germline CDR1 is MNHNS and CDR2 is SASEGT. DNA for the CDR3: TGTGCCAGCAGCCGGGTGACAGGGCGTGGGGAAAAACTGTTTTTT. Protein product: CASSRVTGRGEKLFF.

This clone was observed a handful of times. This sequence joins TRBV11-2 and TRBJ2-1, with 12 bases aligning to TRBD2. This CDR3 contains 19 residues. The germline CDR1 and CDR2 sequences are SGHAT and FQNNGV. V dropped 2 bases and J dropped 1; count of bases not matched to a gene: 9. The CDR3 is CASSLLAGGPSMSYNEQFF. The CDR3 nucleotides are TGTGCCAGCAGCTTACTAGCGGGAGGGCCGTCCATGTCCTACAATGAGCAGTTCTTC.

There are a few counts of this clone. The chain employs TRBV7-2 and TRBJ1-5; 10 bases match TRBD1. Germline V gene sequence: CDR1 SGHTA, CDR2 FQGNSA. V was clipped by 5 bases and J by 6 bases; unmatched bases: 10. The CDR3 length is 16 residues. CDR3 bases: TGTGCCAGCAGCCCGAGTGGGACAGGGGAGGGTCAGCCCCAGCATTTT. Translating gives CASSPSGTGEGQPQHF.

This clone was detected a few times. The rearrangement joins TRBV2 to TRBJ1-5; 9 bases are a match to TRBD1. The CDR3 is 15 amino acids. In germline, CDR1 is SNHLY, CDR2 FYNNEI. Trimming took 3 bases from V and 6 from J; bases not matched to a gene: 6. CDR3 nucleotide sequence: TGTGCCAGCAGTGACGAGACAGGGGGGTCTCAGCCCCAGCATTTT. Amino acids: CASSDETGGSQPQHF.

This clone was observed a few times. This chain uses TRBV6-5 with TRBJ1-1, with 10 bases lining up with TRBD1. The length of the CDR3 is 15 residues. Per germline, CDR1 MNHEY and CDR2 SVGAGI. V lost 6 bases and J lost 1; bases outside the gene matches: 5. In nucleotides, the CDR3 is TGTGCCAGCAGCTTCGGACAGGGGGGGAACACTGAAGCTTTCTTT. Residues: CASSFGQGGNTEAFF.

The rearrangement joins TRBV9 to TRBJ2-5; 7 bases agree with TRBD2. Per germline, CDR1 SGDLS and CDR2 YYNGEE. There are 15 residues in the CDR3. The trim removed 4 bases at V and 1 base at J, leaving 7 bases unmatched. This CDR3 reads CASSRRAGPQETQYF. Here the CDR3 DNA reads TGTGCCAGCAGCCGTCGAGCGGGACCCCAAGAGACCCAGTACTTC.

The chain carries TRBV30 and TRBJ1-1; D perhaps matches TRBD1 (5 bases). This CDR3 spans 11 amino acids. Trimming removed 5 bases at V and 7 bases at J, with 11 bases between. Germline CDR1 GTSNPN, CDR2 SVGIG (reference sequence). The chain's CDR3 is CAWGEQVEAFF. The CDR3 coding sequence is TGTGCCTGGGGGGAACAGGTTGAAGCTTTCTTT.

This clone has only a few counts. The V call is TRBV7-8, the J call TRBJ2-7, with 14 bases identical to TRBD2. J was trimmed by 6 bases and V by 5 bases; bases with no gene match: 9. CDR1 is SGHVS and CDR2 is FQNEAQ in the germline V gene. There are 16 residues in the CDR3. The CDR3 region has the DNA TGTGCCAGCAGCGTAACCGGGACTAGCGGGAGCCGCGAGCAGTACTTC. It is translated as CASSVTGTSGSREQYF.

This clone has just a few counts. A much larger clone lies a single base off, so this may be a read error. CDR3 nucleotide sequence: TGCGCCAGCAGCCATCCGGGACAGCAAGAGACCCAGTACTTC. This codes for CASSHPGQQETQYF. This chain connects TRBV23-1 to TRBJ2-5; 7 positions agree with TRBD1. TRBV23-1 is an ORF, with its function uncertain. CDR3 size: 14 residues. The V and J ends lost 6 bases and 2 bases, in that order; junction bases with no gene match: 6.

This chain uses TRBV6-5 with TRBJ2-7; TRBD1 matches at 7 bases. CDR3 length: 15 residues. Germline V gene data show CDR1 as MNHEY and CDR2 as SVGAGI. Unmatched junction bases numbered 5, after V lost 2 bases and J lost 1 base. The CDR3 reads CASSYAPGQSYEQYF. The CDR3 nucleotides read TGTGCCAGCAGTTACGCGCCGGGACAGTCCTACGAGCAGTACTTC.

The rearrangement links TRBV30 to TRBJ1-3, with no clear D. Per germline, CDR1 GTSNPN and CDR2 SVGIG (reference sequence). This CDR3 region has 14 residues. V was trimmed by 3 bases and J by 0 bases, leaving 9 bases between them. The CDR3 loop is CAWSSSGSGNTIYF. CDR3 nucleotides: TGTGCCTGGAGCTCCTCGGGCTCTGGAAACACCATATATTTT.

This clone has a single count. This chain connects TRBV7-8 to TRBJ1-4; D call uncertain. V lost 2 bases, J lost 5 bases, and 12 bases lay in between. The CDR3 totals 15 residues. CDR1 is SGHVS, CDR2 FQNEAQ, per germline. CDR3 in amino acids: CASSLSPTRNEKLFF. CDR3 nucleotides: TGTGCCAGCAGCTTATCTCCGACAAGAAATGAAAAACTGTTTTTT.

This clone was recorded a few times. The J gene is TRBJ2-1, the V gene TRBV9, with a weak D call TRBD2 (5 bases). The CDR3 totals 16 residues. CDR1 is SGDLS and CDR2 is YYNGEE in the germline V gene. The V end was cut by 6 bases, the J end by 7 bases, with 23 bases between. The chain's CDR3 is CASNLSPLGIGNEQFF. The CDR3 DNA follows: TGTGCCAGCAACCTATCCCCCCTCGGGATCGGGAATGAGCAGTTCTTC.

This sequence joins TRBV19 and TRBJ1-1; D gene ambiguous. Germline V gives CDR1 LNHDA, CDR2 SQIVND (reference sequence). Trimming took off 1 base at V and 0 bases at J, with 3 bases between the two ends. The CDR3 contains 13 residues. The CDR3 nucleotides are TGTGCCAGTAGTATAGTCTTGAACACTGAAGCTTTCTTT. This encodes CASSIVLNTEAFF.

This clone has more than one count but fewer than ten. The chain links TRBV6-5 to TRBJ1-5; D gene ambiguous. Germline V gene sequence: CDR1 MNHEY, CDR2 SVGAGI. CDR3 length equals 15 residues. V was clipped by 5 bases and J by 5 bases, with 16 bases between them. Here the CDR3 DNA reads TGTGCCAGCAGTGGGAGAGGTACCGTTGATCAGCCCCAGCATTTT. Its protein is CASSGRGTVDQPQHF.

V and J are TRBV6-1 and TRBJ1-5; D ambiguous. Deletions cut 3 bases from V and 8 bases from J, with 8 bases between. The CDR3 has 12 amino acids. CDR1 is MNHNS and CDR2 is SASEGT in the germline V gene. In nucleotides, the CDR3 is TGTGCCAGCAGTGAGGGAGGGAAGCCCCAGCATTTT. Residues: CASSEGGKPQHF.

This clone was counted at least ten times. This rearrangement joins TRBV29-1 to TRBJ2-3; 11 bases agree with TRBD2. CDR1 and CDR2 from the germline V gene are SQVTM and ANQGSEA. This CDR3 spans 14 amino acids. V was clipped by 7 bases and J by 6 bases; unmatched bases: 9. CDR3 in amino acids: CSAASGRTTDTQYF. The DNA for the CDR3 is TGCAGCGCCGCTAGCGGGAGGACGACGGATACGCAGTATTTT.

This clone has only a few counts. The CDR3 region has the DNA TGTGCCAGCAGCATGAGCGGGAGCATCTCCTACAATGAGCAGTTCTTC. This translates into CASSMSGSISYNEQFF. The gene calls are TRBV7-9 and TRBJ2-1; 8 positions agree with TRBD2. The V gene's germline CDR1 is SEHNR and CDR2 FQNEAQ (reference sequence). This CDR3 has 16 amino acids. J was trimmed by 0 bases and V by 5 bases; bases with no gene match: 6.

The V call is TRBV7-2, the J call TRBJ1-4, with 8 bases identical to TRBD1. This CDR3 has 15 residues. Germline V lookup: CDR1 SGHTA, CDR2 FQGNSA. V gave up 4 bases and J gave up 4 bases; unmatched junction bases: 5. The CDR3, as DNA: TGTGCCAGCAGCTCATCAGGGGGCGGTAATGAAAAACTGTTTTTT. Its protein is CASSSSGGGNEKLFF.